The present TCR beta chain was sequenced within a study of T cell repertoires in cytomegalovirus infection. Across the study: It can be stated that public TCR beta signatures indicated CMV infection as well as a matching HLA type. Regarding the study as a whole: Based on cumulative public TCR beta family frequency, carriers of CMV plus the relevant HLA were identified.

TCRdb redid the calling of the reads with MiXCR, one entry per CDR3 protein. The sample consists of a few hundred thousand distinct CDR3 sequences, almost 40% of them appearing once. V shed 9 bases and J shed 7 bases, with 16 bases lying between them. The CDR3 is 13 amino acids. This clonotype has only one observation. Its cognate antigen is unknown. The input for sequencing was cultured PBMCs, taken from culture after CMV antigen stimulation. The receptor comes from a human donor in good health (CMV status not recorded). Some clones in this sample may be carry-over from other donors' samples. V and J are TRBV5-3 and TRBJ2-2; possibly TRBD2 for D (6 bases). TRBV5-3 is assigned to the ORF class and has an uncertain function. As DNA, the CDR3 is TGTGCCACCTCAGCTTCAGCGGGCGGGGAGCTGTTTTTT. This gives the protein CATSASAGGELFF.